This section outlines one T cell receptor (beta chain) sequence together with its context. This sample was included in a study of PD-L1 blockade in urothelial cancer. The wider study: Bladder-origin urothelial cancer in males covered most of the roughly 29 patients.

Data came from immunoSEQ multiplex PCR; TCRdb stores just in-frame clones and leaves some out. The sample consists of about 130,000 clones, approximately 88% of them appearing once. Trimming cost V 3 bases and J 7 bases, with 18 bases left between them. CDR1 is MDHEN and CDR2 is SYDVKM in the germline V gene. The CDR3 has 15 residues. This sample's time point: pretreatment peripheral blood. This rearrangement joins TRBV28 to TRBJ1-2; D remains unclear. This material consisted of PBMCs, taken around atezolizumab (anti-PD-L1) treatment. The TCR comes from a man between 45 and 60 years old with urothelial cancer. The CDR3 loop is CASSLLFGVLAGYTF. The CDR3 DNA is TGTGCCAGCAGTTTGCTCTTCGGGGTCCTGGCTGGCTACACCTTC.